This T cell receptor (beta chain) was captured by sequencing in a study of cytomegalovirus exposure and HLA in healthy donors. Study-level findings and limits: Rare sequences made up most TCRs, while some public TCRs were found in many donors.

Healthy bone marrow donors formed the donor group. Concerning this clone: The antigen is not known.

Germline V gene lookup returns CDR1 LNHDA and CDR2 SQIVND (reference sequence). The CDR3 is made up of 15 amino acids. V lost 6 bases, J lost 3 bases, and 15 bases lay in between. With 60 Vbeta and 13 Jbeta primers, the PCR was carried out. Assay: immunoSEQ multiplex PCR; the TCRdb copy retains only in-frame clones and omits some. The sample has about 120,000 clones, about 83% seen once. This sequence originates from a woman in her thirties or forties in good health and CMV-seropositive. V and J are TRBV19 and TRBJ2-1; weak D call: TRBD1 (6 bases). Sequenced input: PBMCs. The CDR3 sequence: CASRIQGSYYNEQFF. The DNA of the CDR3 is TGTGCCAGTAGGATACAGGGCTCATACTACAATGAGCAGTTCTTC. Filled out from reference TRBV19 and TRBJ2-1, the complete variable domain reads DGGITQSPKYLFRKEGQNVTLSCEQNLNHDAMYWYRQDPGQGLRLIYYSQIVNDFQKGDIAEGYSVSREKKESFPLTVTSAQKNPTAFYLCASRIQGSYYNEQFFGPGTRLTVL.